The 28 T cell receptor beta chains in this list originate from one sample, sequenced in a study of blood T cell repertoires in COVID-19 (TCRdb year 2020). The library was built by means of the immunoSEQ multiplex PCR assay. In TCRdb, the immuneACCESS table is reduced to in-frame sequences with V and J assigned. These tables do not hold every clone; where another copy was compared, an unresolved V gene accounts for under half, and the others remain unexplained. The sample table records 200,000 to 250,000 clones; about four fifths of these occur just once. The top ten clones comprise 6.8% of the sample. The sequencing input was PBMCs or T cells enriched from blood (not recorded which). All receptors come from a woman in her thirties or forties who had recovered from COVID-19.

On this clone itself: Other DNA sequences within the sample encode an identical CDR3. The rearrangement joins TRBV27 to TRBJ1-5, with 7 bases aligning to TRBD1. Trimming at V came to 5 bases and at J to 2 bases, leaving 3 bases not matched to a gene. The CDR3 is made up of 14 amino acids. In germline, CDR1 is MNHEY, CDR2 SMNVEV (reference sequence). CDR3: CASSRTGGNQPQHF. CDR3 nucleotides: TGTGCCAGCAGTCGTACAGGGGGCAATCAGCCCCAGCATTTT.

The chain carries TRBV30 and TRBJ1-4; 7 bases match TRBD1. Trimming at V came to 2 bases and at J to 8 bases, leaving 8 bases not matched to a gene. This CDR3 has 14 residues. From germline, CDR1 is GTSNPN and CDR2 SVGIG (reference sequence). The CDR3 region is CAWSSGTDREKLFF. For the CDR3, the DNA is TGTGCCTGGAGTTCAGGGACAGACCGGGAAAAACTGTTTTTT.

The V and J genes are TRBV19 and TRBJ1-5; possibly TRBD1 for D (6 bases). Germline CDR1 reads LNHDA; CDR2 reads SQIVND (reference sequence). This CDR3 contains 17 residues. Trimming cost V 4 bases and J 0 bases, with 16 bases left between them. This chain's CDR3 is CASSRSLTGNSNQPQHF. The CDR3 DNA reads TGTGCCAGTAGTAGAAGCCTCACAGGGAATAGCAATCAGCCCCAGCATTTT.

The chain has TRBV29-1 and TRBJ2-1; D not resolved. The CDR3 length is 15 residues. V lost 0 bases and J 15 bases, leaving 24 bases between the germline ends. Germline V CDR1 and CDR2: SQVTM, ANQGSEA. DNA of the CDR3: TGCAGCGTTGAAGATCCGCGTCGGAGCCCCGACGAAAGGTTCTTC. This sequence encodes CSVEDPRRSPDERFF.

This chain connects TRBV10-3 to TRBJ2-2, with no clear D. The ends were cut back, 1 base at V and 4 bases at J, with 19 bases in the middle. The CDR3 is made up of 18 amino acids. Germline CDR1 is ENHRY and CDR2 is SYGVKD. This chain's CDR3 is CAISELTVDYTGTGELFF. The CDR3, as DNA: TGTGCCATCAGTGAGTTGACGGTAGATTACACGGGCACCGGGGAGCTGTTTTTT.

This clone appeared a single time. The genes are TRBV3-1 (or the pseudogene TRBV3-2) and TRBJ1-4, with 12 bases identical to TRBD1. Per the germline V gene, CDR1 is LGHDT and CDR2 is YNNKEL (reference sequence). J was trimmed by 8 bases and V by 3 bases; bases with no gene match: 10. CDR3 length: 17 amino acids. The CDR3 sequence is CASSHAEEGTGGEKLFF. CDR3 coding DNA: TGTGCCAGCAGCCATGCCGAAGAAGGGACAGGGGGCGAAAAACTGTTTTTT.

The chain is built from TRBV28 and TRBJ1-2; D may be TRBD1 (5 bases). The germline CDR1 and CDR2 sequences are MDHEN and SYDVKM. V lost 10 bases to trimming and J lost 5 bases, with 23 bases between them. This CDR3 region has 15 residues. Here the CDR3 DNA reads TGTGCCACTACGGACGGGGCCGCTAGCGGGTATGGCTACACCTTC. This encodes CATTDGAASGYGYTF.

This clone has only a few counts. This rearrangement joins TRBV27 to TRBJ1-2; 7 nucleotides line up with TRBD1. Germline lookup yields CDR1 MNHEY and CDR2 SMNVEV (reference sequence). V dropped 8 bases and J dropped 3; count of bases not matched to a gene: 12. The CDR3 runs to 15 residues. For the CDR3, the DNA is TGTGCCAGCGCACCCGCCGGGACAGCCTACTATGGCTACACCTTC. It encodes CASAPAGTAYYGYTF.

CDR3: CASQGADNSPLHF. CDR3 bases: TGTGCCAGTCAGGGGGCCGATAATTCACCCCTCCACTTT. This chain joins TRBV19 and TRBJ1-6, with TRBD1 identical over 8 bases. CDR3 size: 13 residues. Germline V gene lookup returns CDR1 LNHDA and CDR2 SQIVND (reference sequence). V was pared by 8 bases and J by 5 bases, with 2 bases of the junction left unmatched.

The rearrangement joins TRBV5-5 to TRBJ1-2; 8 bases fit TRBD1. V lost 4 bases, J lost 1 base, and 9 bases stayed unmatched. Germline values: CDR1 SGHKS, CDR2 YYEKEE (reference sequence). This CDR3 is built from 16 residues. CDR3 in amino acids: CASSQATGAFNYGYTF. The CDR3 DNA reads TGTGCCAGCAGCCAAGCGACAGGGGCCTTTAACTATGGCTACACCTTC.

The chain combines TRBV7-8 with TRBJ1-3; 7 bases are a match to TRBD1. Germline trimming cut 5 bases from V and 4 bases from J; bases unmatched to any gene: 14. Germline V gene lookup returns CDR1 SGHVS and CDR2 FQNEAQ. This CDR3 is built from 17 residues. CDR3 protein: CASSPNTGALGGNTIYF. The CDR3 coding sequence is TGTGCCAGCAGCCCCAATACAGGGGCTCTTGGGGGAAACACCATATATTTT.

The chain is built from TRBV7-9 and TRBJ1-6; tentatively, D is TRBD1 (5 bases). V lost 1 base, J lost 7 bases, and 17 bases lay in between. Per germline, CDR1 SEHNR and CDR2 FQNEAQ (reference sequence). This CDR3 comprises 17 residues. This CDR3 reads CASSLGFAAGLNSPLHF. The CDR3 nucleotides read TGTGCCAGCAGCTTAGGGTTTGCGGCGGGGCTAAATTCACCCCTCCACTTT.

The rearrangement joins TRBV11-2 to TRBJ2-1, with a weak D call TRBD2 (5 bases). CDR1 is SGHAT, CDR2 FQNNGV, per germline. Trimming cost V 5 bases and J 8 bases, with 19 bases left between them. The CDR3 consists of 15 residues. The CDR3, as DNA: TGTGCCAGCAGCCAGACGGGAATCCCAGGTGATGAGCAGTTCTTC. This encodes CASSQTGIPGDEQFF.

With respect to this clone: Other nucleotide sequences in the sample specify the same CDR3. This CDR3 is CAWSLSGANYGYTF. The CDR3 DNA sequence: TGTGCCTGGAGCCTGAGCGGAGCTAACTATGGCTACACCTTC. The chain employs TRBV30 and TRBJ1-2; D unresolved. CDR3 length: 14 amino acids. The germline CDR1 and CDR2 sequences are GTSNPN and SVGIG (reference sequence). The V end lost 3 bases, the J end lost 0 bases, and 11 bases lay between the germline ends.

The chain couples TRBV5-1 to TRBJ1-1; D might be TRBD1 (6 bases). Between the trimmed V and J ends, which lost 1 base and 6 bases, there was a span of 19 bases. The CDR3 sequence is 16 residues long. Looked up from germline, CDR1 is SGHRS and CDR2 is YFSETQ. The CDR3: CASSLLTGTLGAEAFF. The DNA of the CDR3 is TGCGCCAGCAGCTTGCTGACAGGTACTCTCGGAGCTGAAGCTTTCTTT. Together with reference TRBV5-1 and TRBJ1-1, the CDR3 gives the full variable domain: KAGVTQTPRYLIKTRGQQVTLSCSPISGHRSVSWYQQTPGQGLQFLFEYFSETQRNKGNFPGRFSGRQFSNSRSEMNVSTLELGDSALYLCASSLLTGTLGAEAFFGQGTRLTVV.

The chain links TRBV7-2 to TRBJ2-7; perhaps TRBD1 as D (6 bases). V was clipped by 2 bases and J by 5 bases, with 10 bases between them. The germline CDR1 and CDR2 sequences are SGHTA and FQGNSA. The CDR3 is 13 amino acids. In DNA form, the CDR3 reads TGTGCCAGCAGCTTATACAGGGCCGACGAGCAGTACTTC. Encoded protein: CASSLYRADEQYF.

The chain recombines TRBV29-1 with TRBJ2-1, with 8 bases aligning to TRBD2. There are 14 residues in the CDR3. In germline, CDR1 is SQVTM, CDR2 ANQGSEA. V dropped 4 bases and J dropped 6; count of bases not matched to a gene: 8. CDR3 sequence (DNA): TGCAGCGTTGTCAAGCGGGAGATACGCAATGAGCAGTTCTTC. Protein product: CSVVKREIRNEQFF.

The chain employs TRBV12-3 or TRBV12-4 and TRBJ1-3; D not resolved. The CDR3 consists of 13 residues. Trimming removed 3 bases at V and 0 bases at J, with 3 bases between. CDR3 DNA sequence: TGTGCCAGCAGTTTGAGCTCTGGAAACACCATATATTTT. Amino acids: CASSLSSGNTIYF.

The rearrangement uses TRBV19 and TRBJ2-3, with a weak D call TRBD1 (5 bases). CDR1 is LNHDA, CDR2 SQIVND, per germline (reference sequence). The germline V and J ends were trimmed by 3 bases and 2 bases, with 15 bases remaining between them. The CDR3 runs 16 residues. The CDR3 is CASSITAGRFTDTQYF. As DNA, the CDR3 is TGTGCCAGTAGTATTACGGCAGGGCGGTTCACAGATACGCAGTATTTT.

The gene calls are TRBV9 and TRBJ1-2; D gene ambiguous. The V and J ends lost 3 bases and 5 bases respectively, with 14 bases between them. CDR3 size: 14 residues. From germline, CDR1 is SGDLS and CDR2 YYNGEE. CDR3: CASSGGTPWYGYTF. In DNA form, the CDR3 reads TGTGCCAGCAGCGGCGGCACGCCTTGGTATGGCTACACCTTC.

The chain joins TRBV5-1 to TRBJ1-5, with a weak D call TRBD1 (5 bases). Trimming pared 2 bases from V and 6 bases from J, leaving 12 bases between. Per germline, CDR1 SGHRS and CDR2 YFSETQ. This CDR3 contains 14 residues. DNA for the CDR3: TGCGCCAGCAGCTTTGGGGACGGGAGTCAGCCCCAGCATTTT. Residues: CASSFGDGSQPQHF. Using reference TRBV5-1 and TRBJ1-5 for the parts outside the CDR3, the full variable domain is KAGVTQTPRYLIKTRGQQVTLSCSPISGHRSVSWYQQTPGQGLQFLFEYFSETQRNKGNFPGRFSGRQFSNSRSEMNVSTLELGDSALYLCASSFGDGSQPQHFGDGTRLSIL.

The chain couples TRBV28 to TRBJ2-2; 9 nucleotides agree with TRBD1. Germline trimming cut 6 bases from V and 5 bases from J; bases unmatched to any gene: 19. This CDR3 is 19 amino acids long. Germline V gene lookup returns CDR1 MDHEN and CDR2 SYDVKM. In DNA, the CDR3 is TGTGCCAGCAGCGCTGGGACAGGGTTTTTTCAGGAAGATACCGGGGAGCTGTTTTTT. It codes for CASSAGTGFFQEDTGELFF.

The rearrangement links TRBV14 to TRBJ2-1; 8 bases agree with TRBD1. CDR3 length equals 15 residues. Per germline, CDR1 SGHDN and CDR2 FVKESK. J gave up 9 bases and V 4 bases, and 11 bases lay outside the gene matches. CDR3 in DNA: TGTGCCAGCAGCCGAGGCCAGGGGGCTTGGGGTGAGCAGTTCTTC. Encoded protein: CASSRGQGAWGEQFF.

The chain links TRBV28 to TRBJ2-6; D remains ambiguous. V was trimmed by 3 bases and J by 0 bases, leaving 18 bases between them. From germline, CDR1 is MDHEN and CDR2 SYDVKM. The CDR3 runs to 19 residues. This CDR3 reads CASSFGFYVSFSGANVLTF. CDR3 in DNA: TGTGCCAGCAGTTTCGGGTTTTATGTGTCCTTCTCTGGGGCCAACGTCCTGACTTTC.

The chain combines TRBV6-2 or TRBV6-3 with TRBJ1-1, with TRBD1 as a possible D gene (6 bases). Trimming stripped 5 bases from V and 11 bases from J, with 15 bases between. Germline V gene data show CDR1 as MNHEY and CDR2 as SVGEGT. The CDR3 runs to 12 residues. The CDR3 DNA sequence: TGTGCCAGCAGTGTTCAGGGGCAGCACGCTTTCTTT. It codes for CASSVQGQHAFF.

This chain links TRBV7-9 with TRBJ1-1; weak D call: TRBD1 (6 bases). The CDR3 length is 13 residues. CDR1 is SEHNR, CDR2 FQNEAQ, per germline (reference sequence). Between the trimmed V and J ends, which lost 1 base and 11 bases, there was a span of 14 bases. Here the CDR3 DNA reads TGTGCCAGCAGCTTAGACAGGGTAGAATTTGCTTTCTTT. This gives the protein CASSLDRVEFAFF.

This rearrangement joins TRBV6-1 to TRBJ1-2; tentative D call: TRBD1 (5 bases). Germline V lookup: CDR1 MNHNS, CDR2 SASEGT. There are 16 residues in the CDR3. Trimming removed 0 bases at V and 1 base at J, with 12 bases between. The CDR3 is CASSEASQGFNYGYTF. In DNA, the CDR3 is TGTGCCAGCAGTGAAGCCAGTCAGGGCTTTAACTATGGCTACACCTTC.

The gene calls are TRBV11-3 and TRBJ2-1; 8 bases are shared with TRBD2. V shed 0 bases, J shed 5 bases, and the junction held 6 bases outside the gene matches. Germline CDR1 reads SGHNT; CDR2 reads YENEEA. CDR3 length equals 16 residues. CDR3 DNA: TGTGCCAGCAGCTTAGAAGGACTAGCCTTAGACAATGAGCAGTTCTTC. Translation gives CASSLEGLALDNEQFF. Together with reference TRBV11-3 and TRBJ2-1, the CDR3 gives the full variable domain: EAGVVQSPRYKIIEKKQPVAFWCNPISGHNTLYWYLQNLGQGPELLIRYENEEAVDDSQLPKDRFSAERLKGVDSTLKIQPAELGDSAVYLCASSLEGLALDNEQFFGPGTRLTVL.